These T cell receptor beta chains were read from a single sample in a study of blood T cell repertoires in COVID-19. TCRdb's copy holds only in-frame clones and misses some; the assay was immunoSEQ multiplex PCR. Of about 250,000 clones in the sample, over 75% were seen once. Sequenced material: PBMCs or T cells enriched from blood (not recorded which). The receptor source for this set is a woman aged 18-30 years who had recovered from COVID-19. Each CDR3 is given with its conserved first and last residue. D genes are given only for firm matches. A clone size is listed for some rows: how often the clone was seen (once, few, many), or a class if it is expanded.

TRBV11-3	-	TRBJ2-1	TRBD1	CASSPPGTGGRDEQFF	TGTGCCAGCAGCCCCCCCGGGACAGGGGGCCGAGATGAGCAGTTCTTC
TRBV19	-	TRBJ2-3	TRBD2	CASSVGTSGTDTQYF	TGTGCCAGTAGTGTCGGGACTAGCGGCACAGATACGCAGTATTTT
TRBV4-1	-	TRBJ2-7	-	CASSHYHYNPPYEQYF	TGCGCCAGCAGCCACTATCACTACAACCCCCCCTACGAGCAGTACTTC
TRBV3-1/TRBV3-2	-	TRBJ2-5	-	CASSQESVVQETQYF	TGTGCCAGCAGCCAAGAGAGCGTAGTCCAAGAGACCCAGTACTTC
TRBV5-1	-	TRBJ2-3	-	CASSLASTDTQYF	TGCGCCAGCAGCCTGGCTAGCACAGATACGCAGTATTTT
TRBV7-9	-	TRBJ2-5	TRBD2	CASSPFGGGQETQYF	TGTGCCAGCAGCCCCTTTGGGGGAGGGCAGGAGACCCAGTACTTC
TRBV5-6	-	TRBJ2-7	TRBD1	CASSPRGTGHYEQYF	TGTGCCAGCAGCCCGAGGGGGACAGGGCATTACGAGCAGTACTTC
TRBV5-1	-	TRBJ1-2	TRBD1	CASSFPGQDYGYTF	TGCGCCAGCAGCTTCCCGGGACAGGACTATGGCTACACCTTC
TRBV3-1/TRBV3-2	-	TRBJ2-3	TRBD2	CASRASGAPQNTQYF	TGTGCCAGCAGAGCCAGCGGGGCCCCTCAGAATACGCAGTATTTT
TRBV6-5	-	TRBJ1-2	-	CASRFAGNPTGGYTF	TGTGCCAGCAGATTTGCCGGGAACCCTACCGGGGGCTACACCTTC
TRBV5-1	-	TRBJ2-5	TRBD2	CASSLAPAGGQETQYF	TGCGCCAGCAGCTTGGCCCCAGCGGGGGGGCAAGAGACCCAGTACTTC
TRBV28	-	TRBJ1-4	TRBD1	CASRDSLNEKLFF	TGTGCCAGCCGGGACAGCCTTAATGAAAAACTGTTTTTT
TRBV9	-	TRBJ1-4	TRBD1	CASSVGDRGPEKLFF	TGTGCCAGCAGCGTAGGGGACAGGGGGCCTGAAAAACTGTTTTTT
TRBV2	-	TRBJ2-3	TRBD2	CASSLTGVVAGAADTQYF	TGTGCCAGCAGCCTCACTGGAGTAGTAGCGGGGGCCGCAGATACGCAGTATTTT
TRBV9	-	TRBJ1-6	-	CASSVAGSPLHF	TGTGCCAGCAGCGTAGCGGGTTCACCCCTCCACTTT
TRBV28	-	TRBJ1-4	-	CASRGGLNEKLFF	TGTGCCAGTCGCGGAGGACTTAATGAAAAACTGTTTTTT
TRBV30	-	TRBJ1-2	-	CASQGSYGYTF	TGTGCCTCACAGGGATCCTATGGCTACACCTTC
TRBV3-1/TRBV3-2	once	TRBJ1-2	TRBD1	CASSPVDREVSGYTF	TGTGCCAGCAGCCCAGTTGACAGGGAAGTCTCTGGCTACACCTTC
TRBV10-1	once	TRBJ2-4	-	CASSESIGVAKNIQYF	TGCGCCAGCAGTGAGTCGATAGGGGTTGCCAAAAACATTCAGTACTTC
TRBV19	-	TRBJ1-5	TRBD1	CASSRDRGWPQHF	TGTGCCAGTAGTAGGGACAGGGGATGGCCCCAGCATTTT
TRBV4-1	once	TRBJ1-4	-	CASSQFRPPRNEKLFF	TGCGCCAGCAGCCAATTTCGCCCGCCGAGGAATGAAAAACTGTTTTTT
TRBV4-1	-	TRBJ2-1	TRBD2	CASSPGLAGVKPSYNEQFF	TGCGCCAGCAGCCCGGGACTAGCGGGGGTTAAACCTTCCTACAATGAGCAGTTCTTC
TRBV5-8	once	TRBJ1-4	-	CASTRTATNEKLFF	TGTGCCAGCACCAGAACCGCCACTAATGAAAAACTGTTTTTT
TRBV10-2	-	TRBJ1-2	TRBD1	CASTKDRGNYGYTF	TGCGCCAGCACGAAGGACAGGGGTAACTATGGCTACACCTTC
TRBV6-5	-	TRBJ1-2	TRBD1	CASSRDRDYGYTF	TGTGCCAGCAGTCGGGACAGAGACTATGGCTACACCTTC
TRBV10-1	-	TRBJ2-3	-	CASSESQGFTDTQYF	TGCGCCAGCAGTGAGTCCCAGGGGTTCACAGATACGCAGTATTTT
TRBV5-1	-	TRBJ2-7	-	CASSLVGLGYEQYF	TGCGCCAGCAGCTTGGTGGGACTGGGCTACGAGCAGTACTTC
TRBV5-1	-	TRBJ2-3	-	CASRFSGEPTDTQYF	TGCGCCAGCAGATTTAGCGGCGAACCCACAGATACGCAGTATTTT
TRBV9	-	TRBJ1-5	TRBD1	CASSAGTVGDQPQHF	TGTGCCAGCAGCGCGGGGACAGTTGGGGATCAGCCCCAGCATTTT
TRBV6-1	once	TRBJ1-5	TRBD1	CASSEAPDRGNQPQHF	TGTGCCAGCAGTGAAGCCCCTGACAGGGGCAATCAGCCCCAGCATTTT
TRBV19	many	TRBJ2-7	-	CASSIGGSGEQYF	TGTGCCAGTAGTATAGGAGGGAGCGGCGAGCAGTACTTC
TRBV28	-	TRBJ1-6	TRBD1	CASRQGAGNSPLHF	TGTGCCAGCCGGCAGGGGGCGGGTAATTCACCCCTCCACTTT
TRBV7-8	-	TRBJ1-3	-	CASSRGVRPVGNTIYF	TGTGCCAGCAGCCGGGGAGTGCGTCCTGTTGGAAACACCATATATTTT
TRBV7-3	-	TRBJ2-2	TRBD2	CASSPKGLAGVNTGELFF	TGTGCCAGCAGCCCAAAAGGGCTAGCGGGGGTTAACACCGGGGAGCTGTTTTTT
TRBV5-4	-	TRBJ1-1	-	CASSLTQGMNTEAFF	TGTGCCAGCAGCTTAACACAGGGTATGAACACTGAAGCTTTCTTT
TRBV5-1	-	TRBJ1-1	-	CASSLDVTARNTEAFF	TGCGCCAGCAGCCTGGATGTGACAGCGAGGAACACTGAAGCTTTCTTT
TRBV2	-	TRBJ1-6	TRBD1	CASRQGVSNSPLHF	TGTGCCAGCAGACAGGGGGTTAGTAATTCACCCCTCCACTTT
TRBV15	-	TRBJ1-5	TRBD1	CATSRDGTGGRQPQHF	TGTGCCACCAGCAGAGATGGTACAGGGGGCCGACAGCCCCAGCATTTT
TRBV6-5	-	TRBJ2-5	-	CASSFPGAQETQYF	TGTGCCAGCAGTTTTCCGGGAGCTCAAGAGACCCAGTACTTC
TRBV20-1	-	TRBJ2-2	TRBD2	CSASTGGRTGELFF	TGCAGTGCTAGTACGGGGGGGCGTACCGGGGAGCTGTTTTTT
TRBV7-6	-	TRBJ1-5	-	CASSLGSDGGQPQHF	TGTGCCAGCAGCTTGGGTTCAGATGGGGGCCAGCCCCAGCATTTT
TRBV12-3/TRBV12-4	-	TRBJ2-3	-	CAGAVGDTQYF	TGTGCCGGCGCGGTGGGAGATACGCAGTATTTT
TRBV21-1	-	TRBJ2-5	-	CASSILERQGSSGETQYF	TGTGCCAGCAGCATACTTGAACGACAGGGTTCGAGCGGAGAGACCCAGTACTTC
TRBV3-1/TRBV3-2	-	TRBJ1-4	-	CASSQGLFGVKKLFF	TGTGCCAGCAGCCAAGGTCTTTTCGGGGTGAAAAAACTGTTTTTT
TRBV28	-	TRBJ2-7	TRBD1	CASRTGRPLYEQYF	TGTGCCAGCAGGACAGGGAGACCACTCTACGAGCAGTACTTC
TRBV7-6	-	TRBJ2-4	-	CASSSYSGRENIQYF	TGTGCCAGCAGCTCGTATAGTGGACGGGAGAACATTCAGTACTTC
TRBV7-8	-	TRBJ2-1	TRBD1	CASSLVTGDSPYNEQFF	TGTGCCAGCAGCTTAGTAACCGGGGACAGTCCATACAATGAGCAGTTCTTC
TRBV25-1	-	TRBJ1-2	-	CASSEYFPKTPADGYTF	TGTGCCAGCAGTGAATATTTCCCGAAAACCCCCGCAGATGGCTACACCTTC
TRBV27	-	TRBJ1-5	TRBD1	CASSSPPGTGGLHF	TGTGCCAGCAGTTCCCCTCCCGGGACAGGTGGACTGCATTTT
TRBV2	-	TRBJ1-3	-	CASSEGGTGNTIYF	TGTGCCAGCAGTGAGGGGGGTACTGGAAACACCATATATTTT
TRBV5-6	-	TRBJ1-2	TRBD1	CASSLPGQGSPLNYGYTF	TGTGCCAGCAGCTTGCCCGGACAGGGCAGCCCCCTTAACTATGGCTACACCTTC
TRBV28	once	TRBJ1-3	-	CASSGGVRRNTIYF	TGTGCCAGCAGTGGGGGGGTTAGGAGAAACACCATATATTTT
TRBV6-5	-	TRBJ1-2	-	CASSDRLGGYTF	TGTGCCAGCAGCGACAGGCTGGGAGGCTACACCTTC
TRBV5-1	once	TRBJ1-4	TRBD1	CASRSTGQGNEKLFF	TGCGCCAGCAGGTCAACGGGACAGGGAAATGAAAAACTGTTTTTT
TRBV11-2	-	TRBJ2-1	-	CASSLIRGSYNEQFF	TGTGCCAGCAGCTTAATTCGGGGGTCCTACAATGAGCAGTTCTTC
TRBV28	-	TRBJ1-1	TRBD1	CASSFEDRMNTEAFF	TGTGCCAGCAGTTTCGAGGACAGGATGAACACTGAAGCTTTCTTT
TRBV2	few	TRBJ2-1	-	CATDRESSYNEQFF	TGTGCCACCGATCGGGAAAGCTCCTACAATGAGCAGTTCTTC
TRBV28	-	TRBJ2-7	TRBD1	CASGDRGGYEQYF	TGTGCCAGCGGAGACAGGGGGGGGTACGAGCAGTACTTC
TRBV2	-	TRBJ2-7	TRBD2	CASSENRFAPWGSGSEQYF	TGTGCCAGCAGTGAAAATAGGTTCGCTCCTTGGGGTAGCGGGTCCGAGCAGTACTTC